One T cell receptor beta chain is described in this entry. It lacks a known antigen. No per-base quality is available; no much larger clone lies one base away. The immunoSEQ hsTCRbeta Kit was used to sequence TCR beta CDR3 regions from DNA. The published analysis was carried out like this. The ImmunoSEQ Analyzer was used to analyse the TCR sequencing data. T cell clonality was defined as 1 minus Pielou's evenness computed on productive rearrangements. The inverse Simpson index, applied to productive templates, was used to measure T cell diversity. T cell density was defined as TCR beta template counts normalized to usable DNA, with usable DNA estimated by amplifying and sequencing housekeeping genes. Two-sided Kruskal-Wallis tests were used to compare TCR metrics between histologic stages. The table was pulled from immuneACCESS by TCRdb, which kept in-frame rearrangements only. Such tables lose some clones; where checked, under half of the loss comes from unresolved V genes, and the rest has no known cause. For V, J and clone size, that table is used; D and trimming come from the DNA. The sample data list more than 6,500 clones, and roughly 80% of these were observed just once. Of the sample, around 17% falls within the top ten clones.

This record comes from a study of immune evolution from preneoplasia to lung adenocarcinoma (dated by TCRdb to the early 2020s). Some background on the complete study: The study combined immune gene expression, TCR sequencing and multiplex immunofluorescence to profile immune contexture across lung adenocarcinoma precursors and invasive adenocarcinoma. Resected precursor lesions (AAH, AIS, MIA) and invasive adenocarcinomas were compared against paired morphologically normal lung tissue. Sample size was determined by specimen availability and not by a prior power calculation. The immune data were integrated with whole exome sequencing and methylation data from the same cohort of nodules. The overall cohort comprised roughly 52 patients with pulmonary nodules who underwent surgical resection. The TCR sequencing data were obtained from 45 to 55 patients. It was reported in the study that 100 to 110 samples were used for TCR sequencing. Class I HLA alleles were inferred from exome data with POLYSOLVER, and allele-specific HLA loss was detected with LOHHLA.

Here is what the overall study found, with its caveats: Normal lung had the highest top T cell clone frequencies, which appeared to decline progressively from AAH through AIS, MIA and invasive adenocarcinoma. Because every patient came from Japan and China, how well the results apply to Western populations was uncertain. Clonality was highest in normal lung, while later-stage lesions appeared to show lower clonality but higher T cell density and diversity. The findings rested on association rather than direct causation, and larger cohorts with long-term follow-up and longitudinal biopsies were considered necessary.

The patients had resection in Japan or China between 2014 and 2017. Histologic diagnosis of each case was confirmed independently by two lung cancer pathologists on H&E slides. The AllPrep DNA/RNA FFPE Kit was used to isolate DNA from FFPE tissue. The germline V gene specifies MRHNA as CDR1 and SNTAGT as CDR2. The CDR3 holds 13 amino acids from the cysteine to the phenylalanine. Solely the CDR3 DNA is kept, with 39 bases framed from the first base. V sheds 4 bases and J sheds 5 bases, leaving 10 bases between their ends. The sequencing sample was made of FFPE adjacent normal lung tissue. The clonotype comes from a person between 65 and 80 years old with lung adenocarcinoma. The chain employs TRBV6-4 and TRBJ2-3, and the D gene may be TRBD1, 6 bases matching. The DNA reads TGTGCCAGCAGTGCCAACAGGGAAGATACGCAGTATTTT. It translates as CASSANREDTQYF.